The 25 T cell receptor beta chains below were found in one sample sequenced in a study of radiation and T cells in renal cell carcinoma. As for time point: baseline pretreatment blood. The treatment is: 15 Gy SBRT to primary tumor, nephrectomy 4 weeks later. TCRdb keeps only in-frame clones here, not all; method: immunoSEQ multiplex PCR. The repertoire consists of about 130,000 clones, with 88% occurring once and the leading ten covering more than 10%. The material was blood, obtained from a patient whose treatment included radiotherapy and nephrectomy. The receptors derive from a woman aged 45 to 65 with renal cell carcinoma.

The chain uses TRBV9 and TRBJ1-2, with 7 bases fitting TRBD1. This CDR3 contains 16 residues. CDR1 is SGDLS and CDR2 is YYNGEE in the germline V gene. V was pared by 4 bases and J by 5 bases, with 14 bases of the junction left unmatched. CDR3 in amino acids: CASSNRYGTDVYGYTF. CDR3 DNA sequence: TGTGCCAGCAGCAACCGGTACGGGACAGACGTTTATGGCTACACCTTC.

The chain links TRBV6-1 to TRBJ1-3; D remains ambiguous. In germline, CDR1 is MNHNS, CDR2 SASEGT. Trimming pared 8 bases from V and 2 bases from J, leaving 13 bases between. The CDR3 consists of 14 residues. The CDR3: CASGRGGTGNTIYF. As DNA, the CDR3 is TGTGCCAGCGGGCGGGGAGGGACTGGAAACACCATATATTTT.

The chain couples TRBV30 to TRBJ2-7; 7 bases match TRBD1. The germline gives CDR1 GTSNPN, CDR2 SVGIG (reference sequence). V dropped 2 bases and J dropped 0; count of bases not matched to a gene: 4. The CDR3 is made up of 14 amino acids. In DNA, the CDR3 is TGTGCCTGGAGTCACAGGGGTGTCTCCTACGAGCAGTACTTC. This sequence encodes CAWSHRGVSYEQYF.

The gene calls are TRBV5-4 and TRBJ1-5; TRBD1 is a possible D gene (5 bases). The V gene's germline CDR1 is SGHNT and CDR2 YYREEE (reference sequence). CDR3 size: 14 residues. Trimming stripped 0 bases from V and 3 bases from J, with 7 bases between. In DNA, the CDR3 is TGTGCCAGCAGCTTGGCGGGGCACAATCAGCCCCAGCATTTT. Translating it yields CASSLAGHNQPQHF. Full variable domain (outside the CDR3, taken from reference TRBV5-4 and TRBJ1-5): ETGVTQSPTHLIKTRGQQVTLRCSSQSGHNTVSWYQQALGQGPQFIFQYYREEENGRGNFPPRFSGLQFPNYSSELNVNALELDDSALYLCASSLAGHNQPQHFGDGTRLSIL.

This chain's CDR3 is CASNRGTNEKLFF. Written as DNA, the CDR3 is TGTGCCAGCAACCGGGGAACTAATGAAAAACTGTTTTTT. The chain links TRBV2 to TRBJ1-4; no definite D call. V was cut by 7 bases and J by 1 base, with 7 bases left in between. This CDR3 has 13 residues. Germline CDR1 is SNHLY and CDR2 is FYNNEI.

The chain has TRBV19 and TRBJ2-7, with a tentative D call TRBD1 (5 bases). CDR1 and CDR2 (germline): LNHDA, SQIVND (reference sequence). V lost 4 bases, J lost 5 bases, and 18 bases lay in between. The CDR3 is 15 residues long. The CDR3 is CASSTAPSTEHEQYF. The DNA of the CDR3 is TGTGCCAGTAGTACAGCCCCATCGACAGAACACGAGCAGTACTTC.

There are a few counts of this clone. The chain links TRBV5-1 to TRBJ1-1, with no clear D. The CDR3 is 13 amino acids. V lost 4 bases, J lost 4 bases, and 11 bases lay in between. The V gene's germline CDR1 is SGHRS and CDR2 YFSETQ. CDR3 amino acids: CASSMSRSTEAFF. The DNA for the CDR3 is TGCGCCAGCAGCATGTCTCGAAGCACTGAAGCTTTCTTT.

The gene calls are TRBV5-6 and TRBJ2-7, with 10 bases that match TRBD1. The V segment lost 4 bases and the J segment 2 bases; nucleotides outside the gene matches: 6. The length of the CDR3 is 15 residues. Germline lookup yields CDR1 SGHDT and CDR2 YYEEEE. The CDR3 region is CASSGVGTGAYEQYF. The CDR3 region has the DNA TGTGCCAGCAGCGGGGTGGGGACAGGGGCCTACGAGCAGTACTTC.

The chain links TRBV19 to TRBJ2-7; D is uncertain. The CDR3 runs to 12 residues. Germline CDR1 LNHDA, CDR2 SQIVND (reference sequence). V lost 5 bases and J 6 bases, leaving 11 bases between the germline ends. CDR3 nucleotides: TGTGCCAGTAGTCCTTCAGGAGTCGAGCAGTACTTC. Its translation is CASSPSGVEQYF. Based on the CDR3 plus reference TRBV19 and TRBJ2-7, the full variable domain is DGGITQSPKYLFRKEGQNVTLSCEQNLNHDAMYWYRQDPGQGLRLIYYSQIVNDFQKGDIAEGYSVSREKKESFPLTVTSAQKNPTAFYLCASSPSGVEQYFGPGTRLTVT.

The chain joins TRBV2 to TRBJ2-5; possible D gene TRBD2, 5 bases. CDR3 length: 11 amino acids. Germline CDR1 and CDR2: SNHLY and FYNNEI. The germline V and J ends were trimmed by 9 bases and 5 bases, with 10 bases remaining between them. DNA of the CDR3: TGTGCCAGGAATACTAGGGAGACCCAGTACTTC. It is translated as CARNTRETQYF.

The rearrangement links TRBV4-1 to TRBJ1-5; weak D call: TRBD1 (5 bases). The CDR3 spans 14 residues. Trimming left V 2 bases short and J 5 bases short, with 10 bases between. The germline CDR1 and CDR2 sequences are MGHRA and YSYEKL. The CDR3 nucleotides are TGCGCCAGCAGCCAACATAGGGGAGATCAGCCCCAGCATTTT. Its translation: CASSQHRGDQPQHF.

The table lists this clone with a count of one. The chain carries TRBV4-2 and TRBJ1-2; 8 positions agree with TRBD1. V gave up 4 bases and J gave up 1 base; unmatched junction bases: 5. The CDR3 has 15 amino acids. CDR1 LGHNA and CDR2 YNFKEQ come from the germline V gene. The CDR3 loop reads CASSRPGQGNYGYTF. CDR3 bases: TGTGCCAGCAGCCGCCCCGGACAGGGTAACTATGGCTACACCTTC.

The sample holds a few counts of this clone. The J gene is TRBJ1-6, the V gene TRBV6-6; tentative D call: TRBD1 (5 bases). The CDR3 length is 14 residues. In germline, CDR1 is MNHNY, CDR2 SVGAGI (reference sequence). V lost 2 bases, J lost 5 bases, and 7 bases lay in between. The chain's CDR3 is CASSYKGDNSPLHF. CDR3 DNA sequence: TGTGCCAGCAGTTACAAAGGGGATAATTCACCCCTCCACTTT.

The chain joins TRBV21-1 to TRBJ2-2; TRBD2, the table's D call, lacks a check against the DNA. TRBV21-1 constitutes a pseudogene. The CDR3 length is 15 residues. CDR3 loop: CASSKAGRGSGELFF. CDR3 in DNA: TGTGCCAGCAGCAAAGCAGGCCGGGGGTCCGGGGAGCTGTTTTTT.

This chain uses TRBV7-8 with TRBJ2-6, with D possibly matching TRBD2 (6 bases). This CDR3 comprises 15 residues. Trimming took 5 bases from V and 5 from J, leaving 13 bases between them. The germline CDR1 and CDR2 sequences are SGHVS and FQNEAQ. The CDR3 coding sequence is TGTGCCAGCAGCCCCCGGACTACTAGGGCCAACGTCCTGACTTTC. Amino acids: CASSPRTTRANVLTF.

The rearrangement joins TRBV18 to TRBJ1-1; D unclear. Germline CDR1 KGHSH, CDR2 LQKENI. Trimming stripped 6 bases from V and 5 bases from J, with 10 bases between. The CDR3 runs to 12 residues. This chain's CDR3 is CASSGRQTEAFF. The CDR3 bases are TGTGCCAGCTCCGGGAGGCAAACTGAAGCTTTCTTT.

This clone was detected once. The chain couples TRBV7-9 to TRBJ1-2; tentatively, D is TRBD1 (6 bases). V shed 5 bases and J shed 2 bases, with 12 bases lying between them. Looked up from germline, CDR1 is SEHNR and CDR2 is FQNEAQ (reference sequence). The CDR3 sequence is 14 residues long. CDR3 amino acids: CASSARTGNYGYTF. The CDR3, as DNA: TGTGCCAGCAGCGCCCGTACAGGGAACTATGGCTACACCTTC.

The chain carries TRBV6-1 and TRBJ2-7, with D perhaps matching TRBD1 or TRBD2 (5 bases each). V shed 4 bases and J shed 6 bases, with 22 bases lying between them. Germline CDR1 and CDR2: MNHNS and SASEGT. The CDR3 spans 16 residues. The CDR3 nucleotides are TGTGCCAGCAGTGGAGGGGCGGCGGCCCACTACGTCGAGCAGTACTTC. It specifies CASSGGAAAHYVEQYF.

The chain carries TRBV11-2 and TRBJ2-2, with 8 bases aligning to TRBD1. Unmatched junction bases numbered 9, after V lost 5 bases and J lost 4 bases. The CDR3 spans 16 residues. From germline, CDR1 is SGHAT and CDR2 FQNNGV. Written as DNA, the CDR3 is TGTGCCAGCAGCCCCCCCCAGGGGGCGGGCACCGGGGAGCTGTTTTTT. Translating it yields CASSPPQGAGTGELFF.

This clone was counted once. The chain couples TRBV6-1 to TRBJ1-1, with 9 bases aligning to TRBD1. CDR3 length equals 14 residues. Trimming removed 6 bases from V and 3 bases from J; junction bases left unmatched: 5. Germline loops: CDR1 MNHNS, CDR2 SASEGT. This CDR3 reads CASRWDRADTEAFF. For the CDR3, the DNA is TGTGCCAGCAGGTGGGACAGGGCCGACACTGAAGCTTTCTTT.

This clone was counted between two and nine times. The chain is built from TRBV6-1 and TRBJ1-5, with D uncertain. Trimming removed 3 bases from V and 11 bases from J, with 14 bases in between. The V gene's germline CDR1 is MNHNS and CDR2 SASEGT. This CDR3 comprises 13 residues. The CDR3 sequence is CASSDLSLFAQHF. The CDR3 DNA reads TGTGCCAGCAGTGATCTTAGCCTTTTCGCCCAGCATTTT.

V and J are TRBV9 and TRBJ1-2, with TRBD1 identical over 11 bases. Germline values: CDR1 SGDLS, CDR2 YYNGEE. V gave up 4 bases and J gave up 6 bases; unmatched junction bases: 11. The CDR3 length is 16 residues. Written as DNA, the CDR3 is TGTGCCAGCAGCCCCGACCGAGGGGACAGGGGGGATGGCTACACCTTC. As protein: CASSPDRGDRGDGYTF.

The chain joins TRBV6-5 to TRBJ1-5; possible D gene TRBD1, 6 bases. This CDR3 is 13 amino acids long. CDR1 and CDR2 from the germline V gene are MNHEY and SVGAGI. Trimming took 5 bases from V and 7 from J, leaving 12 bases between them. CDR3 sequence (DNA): TGTGCCAGCAGTCCACGCCAGGGGCAGCCCCAGCATTTT. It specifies CASSPRQGQPQHF.

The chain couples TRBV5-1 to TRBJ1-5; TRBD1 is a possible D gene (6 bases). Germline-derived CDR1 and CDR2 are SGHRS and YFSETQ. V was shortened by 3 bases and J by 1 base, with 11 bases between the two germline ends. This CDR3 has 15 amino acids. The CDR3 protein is CASSWTTGSNQPQHF. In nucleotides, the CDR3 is TGCGCCAGCAGCTGGACGACAGGAAGCAATCAGCCCCAGCATTTT.

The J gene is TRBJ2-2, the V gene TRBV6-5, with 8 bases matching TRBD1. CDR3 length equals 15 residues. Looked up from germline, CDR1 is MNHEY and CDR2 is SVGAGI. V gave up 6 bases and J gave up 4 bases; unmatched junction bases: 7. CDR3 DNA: TGTGCCAGCAGCAGCCAGGGGGCAATCACCGGGGAGCTGTTTTTT. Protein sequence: CASSSQGAITGELFF.